Each of the 2 T cell receptor beta chains below was sequenced from the same sample in a study of long-term antiretroviral therapy in people with HIV. An immunoSEQ assay, version v3.0, was performed at survey level. TCRdb's table, derived via immunoSEQ multiplex PCR, lists solely in-frame clones and lacks some. The table records under 30,000 clones, roughly 78% of them present only once. The sample here was unsorted PBMCs, taken 0.3 years after starting antiretroviral therapy. These receptors all come from a man aged 40-49 years with HIV.

V and J are TRBV6-4 and TRBJ2-1; 13 nucleotides agree with TRBD2. The V gene's germline CDR1 is MRHNA and CDR2 SNTAGT. There are 15 residues in the CDR3. The V segment lost 6 bases and the J segment 8 bases; nucleotides outside the gene matches: 7. As DNA, the CDR3 is TGTGCCAGCAGCGCTACTAGCGGGGGGGTCCATGAGCAGTTCTTC. It specifies CASSATSGGVHEQFF.

This clone showed up just once. V usage is TRBV2 and J usage is TRBJ2-1; 10 nucleotides agree with TRBD1. J was trimmed by 7 bases and V by 6 bases; bases with no gene match: 9. Germline CDR1 SNHLY, CDR2 FYNNEI. The CDR3 covers 15 residues. In DNA, the CDR3 is TGTGCCAGCAGAGCCGGGACAGGGGATGAAAATGAGCAGTTCTTC. Encoded protein: CASRAGTGDENEQFF.